The 28 T cell receptor beta chains below all came from one sample that was sequenced in a study of blood T cell repertoires in COVID-19 (dated by TCRdb to 2019 to 2021). Library method: the immunoSEQ multiplex PCR assay. TCRdb mirrors the immuneACCESS table, restricted to in-frame sequences. Some clones are absent from its copies; in checked studies, under half trace to an unresolved V gene, and the reason for the others is unknown. This sample has about 89,000 clones in its table, and about four fifths of those were observed once. The ten largest clonotypes hold 6.3% of the sample. The sequenced sample consisted of peripheral blood. Receptor source: a man in his 70s with COVID-19, enrolled during active disease.

J is TRBJ2-1 and V is TRBV7-9; 10 bases map to TRBD1. V dropped 3 bases and J dropped 6; count of bases not matched to a gene: 5. The CDR3 has 15 residues. Germline values: CDR1 SEHNR, CDR2 FQNEAQ (reference sequence). CDR3 protein: CASSLVGQGVNEQFF. The CDR3, as DNA: TGTGCCAGCAGCTTGGTAGGACAGGGGGTCAATGAGCAGTTCTTC.

The rearrangement joins TRBV5-5 to TRBJ2-2, with TRBD2 identical over 10 bases. Germline CDR1 and CDR2: SGHKS and YYEKEE (reference sequence). V gave up 0 bases and J gave up 3 bases; unmatched junction bases: 5. The CDR3 loop spans 17 amino acids. The CDR3 coding sequence is TGTGCCAGCAGCTTGGTACTAGCGGGGTTTGACACCGGGGAGCTGTTTTTT. Its protein product is CASSLVLAGFDTGELFF.

The genes are TRBV3-1 (or the pseudogene TRBV3-2) and TRBJ1-5; possible D gene TRBD1, 6 bases. The V end was cut by 0 bases, the J end by 4 bases, with 16 bases between. The length of the CDR3 is 17 residues. CDR1 LGHDT and CDR2 YNNKEL come from the germline V gene (reference sequence). Here the CDR3 reads CASSQDLGRGLNQPQHF. The CDR3 DNA follows: TGTGCCAGCAGCCAAGATCTAGGCAGGGGCCTTAATCAGCCCCAGCATTTT.

The chain has TRBV3-1 (or the pseudogene TRBV3-2) and TRBJ1-2; weak D call: TRBD1 (5 bases). Trimming cost V 1 base and J 4 bases, with 13 bases left between them. The CDR3 covers 15 residues. Germline V lookup: CDR1 LGHDT, CDR2 YNNKEL (reference sequence). The CDR3 protein is CASSQAVQGTYGYTF. The DNA for the CDR3 is TGTGCCAGCAGCCAAGCTGTCCAGGGCACCTATGGCTACACCTTC.

This clone showed up just once. This chain links TRBV6-2 or TRBV6-3 with TRBJ2-1, with TRBD2 matching over 10 bases. The CDR3 spans 15 residues. The germline CDR1 and CDR2 sequences are MNHEY and SVGEGT. V lost 3 bases and J lost 8; bases outside the gene matches: 7. In DNA, the CDR3 is TGTGCCAGCAGTTATCGCAAGCGGGAGGGGGATGAGCAGTTCTTC. It yields the protein CASSYRKREGDEQFF.

J is TRBJ2-2 and V is TRBV3-1 (or the pseudogene TRBV3-2), with 15 nucleotides matching TRBD2. The CDR3 covers 18 residues. Germline trimming cut 4 bases from V and 8 bases from J; bases unmatched to any gene: 11. Looked up from germline, CDR1 is LGHDT and CDR2 is YNNKEL (reference sequence). CDR3: CASSPRTSGRAARGELFF. The DNA of the CDR3 is TGTGCCAGCAGCCCTCGGACTAGCGGGAGGGCCGCTCGGGGGGAGCTGTTTTTT.

This sequence joins TRBV7-2 and TRBJ2-3; TRBD1 matches 8 bases. This CDR3 contains 15 residues. Germline CDR1 and CDR2: SGHTA and FQGNSA. With V trimmed by 0 bases and J by 5 bases, 4 bases remained unmatched. The CDR3 loop reads CASSLARGLRDTQYF. The CDR3, as DNA: TGTGCCAGCAGCTTAGCCAGGGGGCTGAGAGATACGCAGTATTTT.

The count of this clone is one. This CDR3 is CASSSRLAGGLNEQFF. The CDR3 region has the DNA TGTGCCAGCAGCTCCCGACTAGCGGGAGGGTTGAATGAGCAGTTCTTC. This chain links TRBV11-2 with TRBJ2-1; TRBD2 agrees at 14 bases. The CDR3 has 16 amino acids. V gave up 4 bases and J gave up 7 bases; unmatched junction bases: 6. Looked up from germline, CDR1 is SGHAT and CDR2 is FQNNGV.

V is TRBV27 and J is TRBJ2-3, with 7 nucleotides matching TRBD1. Germline values: CDR1 MNHEY, CDR2 SMNVEV (reference sequence). This CDR3 comprises 15 residues. V was pared by 6 bases and J by 2 bases, with 8 bases of the junction left unmatched. CDR3 sequence: CASRPGQILTDTQYF. The DNA of the CDR3 is TGTGCCAGCAGGCCGGGACAGATTCTCACAGATACGCAGTATTTT.

In DNA form, the CDR3 reads TGTGCCAGTTCGATACAGGGGGCGGGCTACGAGCAGTACTTC. It specifies CASSIQGAGYEQYF. V is TRBV19 and J is TRBJ2-7, with 9 bases identical to TRBD1. The CDR3 extends over 14 amino acids. From germline, CDR1 is LNHDA and CDR2 SQIVND (reference sequence). The ends lost 8 bases at V and 3 bases at J; junction bases unmatched: 8.

V usage is TRBV28 and J usage is TRBJ1-4, with 10 bases fitting TRBD1. V was clipped by 5 bases and J by 5 bases; unmatched bases: 5. This CDR3 spans 15 amino acids. CDR1 MDHEN and CDR2 SYDVKM come from the germline V gene. The chain's CDR3 is CASSERTGGNEKLFF. CDR3 coding DNA: TGTGCCAGCAGTGAAAGGACAGGGGGAAATGAAAAACTGTTTTTT.

The genes are TRBV5-1 and TRBJ1-1; possible D gene TRBD1, 5 bases. Trimming cost V 2 bases and J 3 bases, with 11 bases left between them. CDR3 length: 14 residues. Germline CDR1 is SGHRS and CDR2 is YFSETQ. The CDR3 sequence: CASSFSWGDTEAFF. CDR3 DNA: TGCGCCAGCAGCTTTTCTTGGGGGGACACTGAAGCTTTCTTT.

V is TRBV28 and J is TRBJ1-4; no clear D gene. With 7 bases removed from V and 0 bases from J, the gap between germline ends came to 9 bases. This CDR3 contains 14 residues. Germline V gene sequence: CDR1 MDHEN, CDR2 SYDVKM. In DNA, the CDR3 is TGTGCCAGCAACAGATTTGCAACTAATGAAAAACTGTTTTTT. This codes for CASNRFATNEKLFF. The full variable domain, in which reference TRBV28 and TRBJ1-4 provide the parts outside the CDR3, is DVKVTQSSRYLVKRTGEKVFLECVQDMDHENMFWYRQDPGLGLRLIYFSYDVKMKEKGDIPEGYSVSREKKERFSLILESASTNQTSMYLCASNRFATNEKLFFGSGTQLSVL.

The gene calls are TRBV29-1 and TRBJ2-1; D possibly corresponds to TRBD2 (5 bases). V was clipped by 4 bases and J by 9 bases, with 13 bases between them. The CDR3 loop spans 12 amino acids. Per the germline V gene, CDR1 is SQVTM and CDR2 is ANQGSEA. CDR3: CSVAEGRVEQFF. CDR3 coding DNA: TGCAGCGTTGCTGAGGGTAGGGTTGAGCAGTTCTTC.

The genes are TRBV18 and TRBJ1-1; TRBD1 agrees at 8 bases. The J segment lost 7 bases and the V segment lost 11 bases, leaving 15 bases of the junction unmatched. The CDR3 consists of 14 residues. The germline V gene has CDR1 KGHSH and CDR2 LQKENI. CDR3 nucleotide sequence: TGTGCCTCGAATGAACAAACAGGGGGTAGTGAAGCTTTCTTT. This codes for CASNEQTGGSEAFF.

This sequence joins TRBV7-2 and TRBJ1-5; 10 bases are shared with TRBD1. J gave up 6 bases and V 6 bases, and 8 bases lay outside the gene matches. CDR3 length equals 15 residues. From germline, CDR1 is SGHTA and CDR2 FQGNSA. CDR3 nucleotides: TGTGCCAGCAGGCCTACCGGGACAGGGGTTCAGCCCCAGCATTTT. It codes for CASRPTGTGVQPQHF.

The chain combines TRBV18 with TRBJ2-4; D might be TRBD1 (5 bases). Trimming removed 2 bases from V and 1 base from J, with 6 bases in between. CDR1 KGHSH and CDR2 LQKENI come from the germline V gene. The CDR3 runs to 14 residues. The CDR3 bases are TGTGCCAGCTCACCAGACAGTGCCAAAAACATTCAGTACTTC. Translation: CASSPDSAKNIQYF.

This clone came up once. The genes are TRBV19 and TRBJ1-5, with 7 bases lining up with TRBD1. The germline CDR1 and CDR2 sequences are LNHDA and SQIVND (reference sequence). With V trimmed by 4 bases and J by 2 bases, 8 bases remained unmatched. The CDR3 is made up of 16 amino acids. Here the CDR3 DNA reads TGTGCCAGTAGTAGGATGACAGGGTCGGGCAATCAGCCCCAGCATTTT. Protein product: CASSRMTGSGNQPQHF.

Comment on this clone: Other DNA sequences from this sample encode an identical CDR3 as well. The chain has TRBV18 and TRBJ2-2; possible D gene TRBD2, 6 bases. The germline CDR1 and CDR2 sequences are KGHSH and LQKENI. This CDR3 has 15 residues. The V gene lost 3 bases and the J gene lost 3 bases, with 11 bases spanning the gap. The CDR3, as DNA: TGTGCCAGCTCACCGCGGACGGGGGACACCGGGGAGCTGTTTTTT. This gives the protein CASSPRTGDTGELFF. Supplemented by reference TRBV18 and TRBJ2-2, the full variable domain reads NAGVMQNPRHLVRRRGQEARLRCSPMKGHSHVYWYRQLPEEGLKFMVYLQKENIIDESGMPKERFSAEFPKEGPSILRIQQVVRGDSAAYFCASSPRTGDTGELFFGEGSRLTVL.

The chain joins TRBV24-1 to TRBJ2-3, with TRBD1 matching over 12 bases. The CDR3 has 16 amino acids. The germline gives CDR1 KGHDR, CDR2 SFDVKD. The trim removed 3 bases at V and 6 bases at J, leaving 6 bases unmatched. The chain's CDR3 is CATSDRGDRGLDTQYF. In nucleotides, the CDR3 is TGTGCCACCAGTGATAGGGGGGACAGGGGGCTCGATACGCAGTATTTT.

The gene calls are TRBV14 and TRBJ2-7, with TRBD2 identical over 11 bases. V lost 4 bases to trimming and J lost 6 bases; unmatched junction nucleotides: 5. The CDR3 has 14 amino acids. From germline, CDR1 is SGHDN and CDR2 FVKESK. The CDR3, as DNA: TGTGCCAGCAGCCGGCAACTAGCGGGAGCCGAGCAGTACTTC. Its protein is CASSRQLAGAEQYF.

The chain employs TRBV5-4 and TRBJ2-1, with D possibly matching TRBD2 (5 bases). This CDR3 contains 11 residues. Between the trimmed V and J ends, which lost 4 bases and 9 bases, there was a span of 8 bases. CDR1 is SGHNT and CDR2 is YYREEE in the germline V gene (reference sequence). The CDR3 nucleotides are TGTGCCAGCAGCGCCCGGGGTGAGCAGTTCTTC. Its translation: CASSARGEQFF.

V usage is TRBV27 and J usage is TRBJ1-3, with 7 bases identical to TRBD1. The CDR3 covers 14 residues. Germline CDR1 MNHEY, CDR2 SMNVEV (reference sequence). J lost 2 bases, V lost 2 bases, and 0 bases had no gene match. CDR3 residues: CASSLTGAGNTIYF. The CDR3 DNA sequence: TGTGCCAGCAGTTTAACAGGGGCTGGAAACACCATATATTTT.

V usage is TRBV7-3 and J usage is TRBJ2-1, with 8 positions matching TRBD1. This CDR3 spans 13 amino acids. Looked up from germline, CDR1 is SGHTA and CDR2 is FQGTGA. J gave up 6 bases and V 5 bases, and 3 bases lay outside the gene matches. The CDR3 here is CASSVQGGNEQFF. CDR3 bases: TGTGCCAGCAGCGTACAGGGGGGCAATGAGCAGTTCTTC.

V is TRBV6-1 and J is TRBJ1-4; 10 bases align to TRBD1. V gave up 4 bases and J gave up 7 bases; unmatched junction bases: 9. Germline V gene lookup returns CDR1 MNHNS and CDR2 SASEGT. The length of the CDR3 is 16 residues. The chain's CDR3 is CASSASGTGAGEKLFF. CDR3 coding DNA: TGTGCCAGCAGTGCCTCCGGGACAGGGGCCGGTGAAAAACTGTTTTTT.

This clone turned up a few times. V and J are TRBV27 and TRBJ1-1, with TRBD1 matching over 11 bases. The CDR3 has 16 amino acids. Germline assignment: CDR1 MNHEY and CDR2 SMNVEV (reference sequence). V was pared by 0 bases and J by 10 bases, with 10 bases of the junction left unmatched. CDR3 protein: CASSLSNGQGAVRAFF. DNA for the CDR3: TGTGCCAGCAGTTTATCAAATGGACAGGGGGCGGTGAGAGCTTTCTTT.

The chain employs TRBV28 and TRBJ2-1, with TRBD2 matching 7 bases. There are 15 residues in the CDR3. The V gene end was trimmed by 5 bases and the J gene end by 8 bases; junction bases not matched to a gene: 12. In germline, CDR1 is MDHEN, CDR2 SYDVKM. Here the CDR3 DNA reads TGTGCCAGCAGTGGGAGGGCGGGATTAGTTCATGAGCAGTTCTTC. Protein: CASSGRAGLVHEQFF.

This clone was seen more than once but under ten times. This chain connects TRBV27 to TRBJ1-2; D uncertain. V gave up 0 bases and J gave up 2 bases, with 10 bases separating them. The CDR3 is made up of 15 amino acids. CDR1 is MNHEY and CDR2 is SMNVEV in the germline V gene (reference sequence). In DNA, the CDR3 is TGTGCCAGCAGTTTATCCACTAATCCCAACTATGGCTACACCTTC. Translating gives CASSLSTNPNYGYTF.